This TCR beta chain was captured in a study of blood T cell repertoires in COVID-19. Whole-study context: T cells, B-cell-depleted T cells, or PBMCs supplied cDNA or gDNA.

Source study methods: Amplification of reference gene primers was used by the study to estimate nucleated cell counts. Data came from immunoSEQ multiplex PCR; TCRdb stores just in-frame clones and leaves some out. The V and J calls and clone size were taken over from that table, and D and trimming were inferred from the DNA. The data contain 75,000 to 90,000 clones, roughly 86% of them singletons. V lost 5 bases to trimming and J lost 0 bases; unmatched junction nucleotides: 11. The germline V gene has CDR1 SGHDT and CDR2 YYEEEE. The CDR3 is 17 residues long. Sequenced material: peripheral blood. This chain joins TRBV5-6 and TRBJ2-1; 7 nucleotides line up with TRBD2. The source of this sequence is a man aged 45 to 65 with active COVID-19. The CDR3 nucleotides are TGTGCCAGCAGTTACGCGAAGGGACTACCCTCCTACAATGAGCAGTTCTTC. Amino acids: CASSYAKGLPSYNEQFF.